The 23 T cell receptor beta chains reported below all come from one sample, sequenced in a study of cytomegalovirus exposure and HLA in healthy donors. Primers included in the PCR were 60 Vbeta and 13 Jbeta primers. Produced via immunoSEQ multiplex PCR; TCRdb's table is partial and in-frame only. The repertoire holds around 200,000 clones, with roughly 79% as singletons. Sequences were obtained from PBMCs. These receptors were obtained from a woman aged 25 to 45 in good health and CMV-seropositive.

About this clone: This sample also contains other DNA sequences that code for the same CDR3. This chain uses TRBV10-3 with TRBJ1-1; TRBD1 agrees at 7 bases. CDR1 and CDR2 (germline): ENHRY, SYGVKD. V gave up 6 bases and J gave up 0 bases; unmatched junction bases: 4. This CDR3 has 14 residues. CDR3 in amino acids: CAIRSTGLNTEAFF. As DNA, the CDR3 is TGTGCCATCAGATCGACAGGGTTGAACACTGAAGCTTTCTTT.

The chain carries TRBV7-2 and TRBJ1-1; D not resolved. Trimming removed 2 bases at V and 11 bases at J, with 15 bases between. The CDR3 extends over 13 amino acids. Germline loops: CDR1 SGHTA, CDR2 FQGNSA. The chain's CDR3 is CASSLSREVRAFF. For the CDR3, the DNA is TGTGCCAGCAGCTTATCGCGCGAGGTTCGTGCTTTCTTT.

This chain joins TRBV10-1 and TRBJ1-2, with D tentatively TRBD1 (6 bases). The CDR3 sequence is 15 residues long. Per germline, CDR1 WNHNN and CDR2 SYGVQD (reference sequence). V was shortened by 4 bases and J by 0 bases, with 12 bases between the two germline ends. In nucleotides, the CDR3 is TGCGCCAGCAGTGGTTCGGACAGACCTAACTATGGCTACACCTTC. Translation: CASSGSDRPNYGYTF.

In this sample, this clone turned up a few times. Other DNA sequences in the same sample also yield this CDR3. The rearrangement joins TRBV28 to TRBJ2-7; TRBD1 is a possible D gene (5 bases). The CDR3 runs to 15 residues. In germline, CDR1 is MDHEN, CDR2 SYDVKM. The germline V and J ends were trimmed by 2 bases and 7 bases, with 18 bases remaining between them. This chain's CDR3 is CASSLTGFPYGEQYF. In DNA form, the CDR3 reads TGTGCCAGCAGTTTAACAGGCTTCCCCTATGGGGAGCAGTACTTC.

This chain joins TRBV7-2 and TRBJ2-7; TRBD1 matches at 7 bases. Germline V gives CDR1 SGHTA, CDR2 FQGNSA. V was clipped by 10 bases and J by 4 bases; unmatched bases: 7. The length of the CDR3 is 12 residues. The CDR3 spells CAISRTGYEQYF. In nucleotides, the CDR3 is TGTGCCATCTCACGGACAGGATACGAGCAGTACTTC.

This chain uses TRBV30 with TRBJ1-1, with a possible D match to TRBD1 (5 bases). Germline values: CDR1 GTSNPN, CDR2 SVGIG (reference sequence). Trimming removed 0 bases at V and 0 bases at J, with 17 bases between. CDR3 length: 17 residues. CDR3 amino acids: CAWSVILGRGLNTEAFF. The CDR3 nucleotides read TGTGCCTGGAGTGTAATATTGGGCCGGGGGTTGAACACTGAAGCTTTCTTT.

V and J are TRBV19 and TRBJ2-5; maybe TRBD2 (5 bases). CDR1 and CDR2 from the germline V gene are LNHDA and SQIVND (reference sequence). V was clipped by 8 bases and J by 1 base, with 8 bases between them. The CDR3 loop spans 12 amino acids. CDR3 DNA: TGTGCCAGTGGGCGGGTCCAAGAGACCCAGTACTTC. Translation: CASGRVQETQYF.

The chain has TRBV30 and TRBJ2-2; D is possibly TRBD1 (6 bases). Per germline, CDR1 GTSNPN and CDR2 SVGIG (reference sequence). The CDR3 length is 14 residues. Trimming shortened V by 1 base and J by 3 bases, and 9 bases separated the two germline ends. This chain's CDR3 is CAWSGQADTGELFF. The DNA for the CDR3 is TGTGCCTGGAGTGGACAGGCAGACACCGGGGAGCTGTTTTTT.

The chain is built from TRBV5-1 and TRBJ1-2, with D unresolved. This CDR3 has 14 amino acids. V was pared by 0 bases and J by 10 bases, with 16 bases between. Looked up from germline, CDR1 is SGHRS and CDR2 is YFSETQ. In DNA, the CDR3 is TGCGCCAGCAGCTTGGACGGCGGCCTCAGCTACTACACCTTC. As protein: CASSLDGGLSYYTF.

Comments on this clone: A read error may account for a junction end that differs from germline. The rearrangement uses TRBV7-9 and TRBJ1-2; D may be TRBD1 (6 bases). Germline-derived CDR1 and CDR2 are SEHNR and FQNEAQ (reference sequence). The length of the CDR3 is 15 residues. CDR3 sequence reads: CSSSSRGGWHYGYTF. Written as DNA, the CDR3 is TGTTCCAGCAGCTCTAGGGGGGGCTGGCATTATGGCTACACCTTC. Combining the CDR3 with reference TRBV7-9 and TRBJ1-2 gives the whole variable domain DTGVSQNPRHKITKRGQNVTFRCDPISEHNRLYWYRQTLGQGPEFLTYFQNEAQLEKSRLLSDRFSAERPKGSFSTLEIQRTEQGDSAMYLCSSSSRGGWHYGYTFGSGTRLTVV.

The chain is built from TRBV5-1 and TRBJ2-3, with TRBD2 matching over 10 bases. The CDR3 runs to 16 residues. The trim removed 4 bases at V and 10 bases at J, leaving 15 bases unmatched. Germline CDR1 reads SGHRS; CDR2 reads YFSETQ. The CDR3 region is CASSPTAGGLPRAQYF. The DNA of the CDR3 is TGCGCCAGCAGCCCAACAGCGGGAGGGCTCCCGAGGGCGCAGTATTTT.

In its sample, this clone was seen once. This sequence joins TRBV7-2 and TRBJ2-5; TRBD2 aligns across 7 bases. This CDR3 contains 15 residues. V trimming: 3 bases; J trimming: 5 bases; junction bases outside the gene matches: 9. From germline, CDR1 is SGHTA and CDR2 FQGNSA. This chain's CDR3 is CASSFQRDSYETQYF. DNA for the CDR3: TGTGCCAGCAGCTTCCAGCGGGATTCCTACGAGACCCAGTACTTC.

The V gene is TRBV20-1, the J gene TRBJ1-1; D not resolved. V lost 2 bases, J lost 9 bases, and 10 bases lay in between. Germline-derived CDR1 and CDR2 are DFQATT and SNEGSKA (reference sequence). The CDR3 covers 11 residues. CDR3 region: CSARPGSQAFF. In DNA form, the CDR3 reads TGCAGTGCTAGACCGGGATCCCAAGCTTTCTTT.

This sequence joins TRBV6-1 and TRBJ2-7, with D possibly matching TRBD1 (6 bases). V was trimmed by 1 base and J by 4 bases, leaving 11 bases between them. The CDR3 extends over 14 amino acids. CDR1 MNHNS and CDR2 SASEGT come from the germline V gene. The CDR3 DNA reads TGTGCCAGCAGTGAAGACAGGGCCCGATACGAGCAGTACTTC. Translation: CASSEDRARYEQYF.

The chain uses TRBV15 and TRBJ2-3, with no clear D. Between the trimmed V and J ends, which lost 1 base and 7 bases, there was a span of 12 bases. CDR1 is LNHNV, CDR2 YYDKDF, per germline (reference sequence). The CDR3 runs to 14 residues. CDR3 in DNA: TGTGCCACCAGCAGAGTTGATAACAGTTATACGCAGTATTTT. Amino acids: CATSRVDNSYTQYF.

The V gene is TRBV11-2, the J gene TRBJ1-2, with D perhaps matching TRBD1 (6 bases). Germline lookup yields CDR1 SGHAT and CDR2 FQNNGV. The germline V and J ends were trimmed by 3 bases and 8 bases, with 19 bases remaining between them. The CDR3 length is 15 residues. The CDR3, as DNA: TGTGCCAGCAGCTTGAGGCCAGGGGTTTCAATCGGCTACACCTTC. Translating it yields CASSLRPGVSIGYTF.

This clone appeared a few times. V gene TRBV11-2 combines with J gene TRBJ1-4; D is undetermined. V lost 1 base, J lost 4 bases, and 7 bases lay in between. The CDR3 runs 14 residues. CDR1 and CDR2 (germline): SGHAT, FQNNGV. CDR3 sequence: CASSLGYGNEKLFF. The CDR3 DNA follows: TGTGCCAGCAGCTTAGGGTACGGTAATGAAAAACTGTTTTTT.

The rearrangement joins TRBV28 to TRBJ1-2; TRBD1 matches at 7 bases. After removal of 9 bases from V and 2 bases from J, the junction contained 3 bases not matched to a gene. Per germline, CDR1 MDHEN and CDR2 SYDVKM. The CDR3 is 12 amino acids. The CDR3 loop is CASEGQNYGYTF. CDR3 DNA: TGTGCCAGTGAGGGACAGAACTATGGCTACACCTTC.

The chain has TRBV5-1 and TRBJ2-3; TRBD1 agrees at 9 bases. Germline V gene data show CDR1 as SGHRS and CDR2 as YFSETQ. The CDR3 has 19 amino acids. The junction had 13 bases not matched to a gene; V was cut back by 0 bases and J by 2 bases. The CDR3 spells CASSLGHDWTGDYTDTQYF. CDR3 nucleotides: TGCGCCAGCAGCTTGGGACACGACTGGACAGGGGATTACACAGATACGCAGTATTTT.

This clone came up a few times. V is TRBV2 and J is TRBJ1-5; perhaps TRBD1 as D (6 bases). CDR1 SNHLY and CDR2 FYNNEI come from the germline V gene. V was shortened by 0 bases and J by 4 bases, with 10 bases between the two germline ends. CDR3 length: 15 amino acids. Here the CDR3 DNA reads TGTGCCAGCAGTGAAGCGGGGGCGCTTAATCAGCCCCAGCATTTT. It codes for CASSEAGALNQPQHF.

The chain has TRBV7-9 and TRBJ1-1; D perhaps matches TRBD1 (5 bases). Trimming shortened V by 7 bases and J by 8 bases, and 17 bases separated the two germline ends. The CDR3 covers 13 residues. Germline loops: CDR1 SEHNR, CDR2 FQNEAQ (reference sequence). CDR3 protein: CASNKNRIEEAFF. DNA of the CDR3: TGTGCCAGCAATAAGAACAGGATCGAAGAAGCTTTCTTT. The full variable domain, with the rest looked up from reference TRBV7-9 and TRBJ1-1, is DTGVSQNPRHKITKRGQNVTFRCDPISEHNRLYWYRQTLGQGPEFLTYFQNEAQLEKSRLLSDRFSAERPKGSFSTLEIQRTEQGDSAMYLCASNKNRIEEAFFGQGTRLTVV.

The CDR3 sequence is CASSQGASGYNEQFF. The CDR3 DNA sequence: TGCGCCAGCAGCCAAGGGGCTAGCGGGTACAATGAGCAGTTCTTC. The chain has TRBV4-3 and TRBJ2-1, with 8 nucleotides matching TRBD2. This CDR3 is built from 15 residues. Germline V CDR1 and CDR2: LGHNA, YSLEER. The V segment lost 1 base and the J segment 4 bases; nucleotides outside the gene matches: 3.

The V call is TRBV7-9, the J call TRBJ1-1; a weak D match, TRBD1 (5 bases). With 1 base removed from V and 11 bases from J, the gap between germline ends came to 11 bases. The CDR3 covers 12 residues. Germline V gene data show CDR1 as SEHNR and CDR2 as FQNEAQ (reference sequence). The CDR3 sequence: CASSLDRNEAFF. The CDR3 DNA sequence: TGTGCCAGCAGCTTAGACAGGAACGAGGCTTTCTTT. Filled out from reference TRBV7-9 and TRBJ1-1, the complete variable domain reads DTGVSQNPRHKITKRGQNVTFRCDPISEHNRLYWYRQTLGQGPEFLTYFQNEAQLEKSRLLSDRFSAERPKGSFSTLEIQRTEQGDSAMYLCASSLDRNEAFFGQGTRLTVV.